The 9 T cell receptor beta chains presented below share a single source sample, sequenced in a study of T cell repertoires in cytomegalovirus infection. Their antigen targets remain unknown. TCRdb reanalysed the reads using MiXCR and keeps one entry per CDR3 protein. This table holds hundreds of thousands of distinct CDR3 sequences, roughly 31% found once. The sequenced sample was cultured CD8+ T cells from PBMCs, obtained from culture after CMV antigen stimulation. The source is a human donor in good health (CMV status not recorded). Some clones in this sample may be carry-over from other donors' samples.

This clonotype was seen ten or more times. The V and J genes are TRBV12-3 or TRBV12-4 and TRBJ1-2; no firm D call. The length of the CDR3 is 13 residues. The germline V and J ends were trimmed by 7 bases and 4 bases, with 13 bases remaining between them. The DNA for the CDR3 is TGTGCCAGCACCCTTGGGCGAAGCTATGGCTACACCTTC. Translating it yields CASTLGRSYGYTF.

The rearrangement joins TRBV7-8 to TRBJ2-7, with D possibly being TRBD2 (6 bases). This CDR3 spans 15 amino acids. Trimming stripped 2 bases from V and 1 base from J, with 12 bases between. Germline assignment: CDR1 SGHVS and CDR2 FQNEAQ. CDR3: CASSLTGELSYEQYV. DNA of the CDR3: TGTGCCAGCAGCTTAACGGGGGAACTGTCCTACGAGCAGTACGTC.

This clonotype occurred many times. The chain couples TRBV7-8 to TRBJ1-5; 7 bases fit TRBD1. CDR3 length equals 16 residues. The germline CDR1 and CDR2 sequences are SGHVS and FQNEAQ. J was trimmed by 0 bases and V by 5 bases; bases with no gene match: 7. Here the CDR3 reads CASSPGTVNSNQPQHF. CDR3 nucleotides: TGTGCCAGCAGCCCCGGGACAGTTAATAGCAATCAGCCCCAGCATTTT.

This clonotype was recorded at least ten times. The chain recombines TRBV27 with TRBJ1-2; 7 nucleotides align to TRBD1. Trimming cost V 5 bases and J 2 bases; bases outside gene matches: 2. From germline, CDR1 is MNHEY and CDR2 SMNVEV (reference sequence). The CDR3 covers 13 residues. The CDR3 nucleotides read TGTGCCAGCAGTATAGGGGGCAACTATGGCTACACCTTC. Translated, it gives CASSIGGNYGYTF.

This clonotype was detected a few times. The rearrangement uses TRBV2 and TRBJ2-7; D uncertain. The CDR3 consists of 14 residues. The germline V gene encodes CDR1 SNHLY and CDR2 FYNNEI. Trimming removed 4 bases from V and 2 bases from J, with 12 bases in between. DNA of the CDR3: TGTGCCAGCAGTGTGGCAGTTGAGCCCTACGAGCAGTACTTC. Translation: CASSVAVEPYEQYF.

V gene TRBV19 combines with J gene TRBJ2-6; maybe TRBD2 (5 bases). The germline V gene has CDR1 LNHDA and CDR2 SQIVND (reference sequence). The CDR3 consists of 16 residues. The V and J ends lost 8 bases and 2 bases respectively, with 16 bases between them. The CDR3 region has the DNA TGTGCCAGTTCCTCAGGAGAGGGAACTGGGGCCAACGTCCTGACTTTC. Translating gives CASSSGEGTGANVLTF.

This clonotype was observed a few times. The chain links TRBV20-1 to TRBJ1-3; D not resolved. The germline V gene encodes CDR1 DFQATT and CDR2 SNEGSKA (reference sequence). V lost 5 bases, J lost 3 bases, and 17 bases lay in between. This CDR3 spans 15 amino acids. The CDR3 protein is CSASSLRKNGNTIYF. CDR3 nucleotide sequence: TGCAGTGCTTCTTCTCTTCGGAAAAATGGAAACACCATATATTTT.

CDR3: CASSIRDGLYEQYV. The CDR3 nucleotides are TGTGCCAGTAGTATCCGGGACGGTCTATACGAGCAGTACGTC. V gene TRBV19 combines with J gene TRBJ2-7; the D gene could be TRBD1 or TRBD2 (5 bases each). Trimming left V 3 bases short and J 4 bases short, with 13 bases between. There are 14 residues in the CDR3. The germline gives CDR1 LNHDA, CDR2 SQIVND (reference sequence).

This clonotype was counted only a few times. This CDR3 is CASSQRRWPAGELFF. CDR3 DNA sequence: TGTGCCAGCAGCCAAAGAAGGTGGCCGGCCGGGGAGCTGTTTTTT. This chain uses TRBV14 with TRBJ2-2, with D unresolved. The CDR3 totals 15 residues. V gave up 2 bases and J gave up 6 bases, with 13 bases separating them. Germline CDR1 and CDR2: SGHDN and FVKESK.